Listed here are 9 T cell receptor beta chains from one sample, sequenced in a study of T cell responses to AZD1222 COVID-19 vaccine. Libraries were prepared by immunoSEQ multiplex PCR; TCRdb keeps only in-frame clonotypes and omits some of them. The sample shows 90,000 to 130,000 clones, around 90% of them seen only once. This specimen was peripheral blood, taken 28 days after the second AZD1222 dose. These receptors all come from an adult who received the AZD1222 COVID-19 vaccine.

The chain is built from TRBV6-5 and TRBJ1-5; 9 bases line up with TRBD1. Germline V CDR1 and CDR2: MNHEY, SVGAGI. V gave up 10 bases and J gave up 4 bases; unmatched junction bases: 8. The CDR3 is 14 residues long. CDR3 nucleotides: TGTGCCATGCACCCCGGGACAGGGAATCAGCCCCAGCATTTT. Protein product: CAMHPGTGNQPQHF.

The CDR3 loop reads CASSLDRGGNTIYF. The CDR3 DNA is TGTGCCAGCAGTTTGGACAGGGGTGGAAACACCATATATTTT. This chain links TRBV27 with TRBJ1-3, with 9 bases fitting TRBD1. This CDR3 region has 14 residues. The J segment lost 3 bases and the V segment lost 3 bases, leaving 0 bases of the junction unmatched. Germline-derived CDR1 and CDR2 are MNHEY and SMNVEV (reference sequence).

This sequence joins TRBV4-2 and TRBJ2-5, with 8 positions matching TRBD1. The J segment lost 3 bases and the V segment lost 1 base, leaving 4 bases of the junction unmatched. Germline CDR1 LGHNA, CDR2 YNFKEQ. The CDR3 totals 15 residues. CDR3 bases: TGTGCCAGCAGCCAAGTTAACAGGGGGGAAGAGACCCAGTACTTC. It codes for CASSQVNRGEETQYF.

V gene TRBV7-8 combines with J gene TRBJ1-2; D is ambiguous. The germline V and J ends were trimmed by 5 bases and 0 bases, with 16 bases remaining between them. The V gene's germline CDR1 is SGHVS and CDR2 FQNEAQ. This CDR3 is 16 amino acids long. The CDR3 here is CASSPSRRPANYGYTF. CDR3 DNA sequence: TGTGCCAGCAGCCCAAGCCGCAGACCGGCTAACTATGGCTACACCTTC.

The chain couples TRBV11-3 to TRBJ1-1, with D maybe TRBD1 (6 bases). The CDR3 is 15 amino acids. Germline CDR1 and CDR2: SGHNT and YENEEA. The V and J ends lost 1 base and 4 bases respectively, with 13 bases between them. The CDR3 loop is CASSLVRGAGTEAFF. In DNA form, the CDR3 reads TGTGCCAGCAGCTTAGTCCGGGGGGCAGGCACTGAAGCTTTCTTT.

The table lists this clone with a few counts. The chain has TRBV25-1 and TRBJ2-1; no definite D call. The CDR3 length is 11 residues. Germline V gene lookup returns CDR1 MGHDK and CDR2 SYGVNS. The V end lost 5 bases, the J end lost 10 bases, and 9 bases lay between the germline ends. This CDR3 is CASSLGREQFF. CDR3 in DNA: TGTGCCAGCAGTCTGGGCAGGGAGCAGTTCTTC. The entire variable domain, with the rest obtained from reference TRBV25-1 and TRBJ2-1, is as follows: EADIYQTPRYLVIGTGKKITLECSQTMGHDKMYWYQQDPGMELHLIHYSYGVNSTEKGDLSSESTVSRIRTEHFPLTLESARPSHTSQYLCASSLGREQFFGPGTRLTVL.

For this clone: The sample has other DNA sequences that encode this CDR3 too. The chain links TRBV5-8 to TRBJ2-1; D is undetermined. Germline assignment: CDR1 SGHTS and CDR2 YDEGEE. V lost 1 base and J lost 7, with 6 bases in between. The CDR3 runs to 12 residues. CDR3 DNA sequence: TGTGCCAGCAGCTTGATGGGAAATGAGCAGTTCTTC. Translated, it gives CASSLMGNEQFF. The complete variable domain, with remaining parts taken from reference TRBV5-8 and TRBJ2-1, reads EAGVTQSPTHLIKTRGQQATLRCSPISGHTSVYWYQQALGLGLQFLLWYDEGEERNRGNFPPRFSGRQFPNYSSELNVNALELEDSALYLCASSLMGNEQFFGPGTRLTVL.

This sequence joins TRBV28 and TRBJ2-7, with 8 positions matching TRBD1. This CDR3 comprises 13 residues. From germline, CDR1 is MDHEN and CDR2 SYDVKM. The junction had 5 bases not matched to a gene; V was cut back by 6 bases and J by 4 bases. CDR3 DNA: TGTGCCAGCAGGATCGACAGGGGATACGAGCAGTACTTC. This encodes CASRIDRGYEQYF.

The chain is built from TRBV19 and TRBJ1-2; D remains unclear. The CDR3 is 17 amino acids. V lost 2 bases and J lost 4, with 20 bases in between. Germline CDR1 is LNHDA and CDR2 is SQIVND (reference sequence). The CDR3 spells CASSIFSVAESPYGYTF. CDR3 DNA sequence: TGTGCCAGTAGTATATTTTCCGTGGCGGAGAGCCCCTATGGCTACACCTTC.